The entry below describes one T cell receptor beta chain. What it binds is not known. Expressed TCRB transcripts got sequenced, as all isolated RNA was reverse transcribed. Sequenced by immunoSEQ multiplex PCR; TCRdb stores in-frame clones only, minus some. This sample yields about 900,000 clones, of which roughly 15% are seen a single time; about 0.02% belongs to the top ten. The sample belongs to a study of beta chain features in type 1 diabetes. General study results and limits: Whether TCRB rearrangement is influenced by HLA type went unresolved here.

Using CD45RO/CCR7/CD25/CD127/CD95/CD27, CD4+ naive, central memory, regulatory and stem cell-like memory cells were sorted. This CDR3 spans 12 amino acids. Looked up from germline, CDR1 is SGHKS and CDR2 is YYEKEE (reference sequence). The V and J ends lost 2 bases and 5 bases respectively, with 7 bases between them. This clonotype was sampled from a woman between 18 and 29 years old in good health. Sequencing was performed on naive CD4+ T cells from blood. V usage is TRBV5-5 and J usage is TRBJ2-5; the D is unclear. The CDR3 nucleotides are TGTGCCAGCAGCTTCCTTCGTGAGACCCAGTACTTC. It translates to CASSFLRETQYF.